One sample yielded the 14 T cell receptor beta chains listed below, sequenced in a study of regulatory dendritic cells for organ transplantation. TCRdb's table, derived via immunoSEQ multiplex PCR, lists solely in-frame clones and lacks some. The profile shows more than 9,000 clones, more than 70% of them singletons. Their specific antigens are unknown. CFSE-labeled sorted T cells met regulatory or mature dendritic cells for four to five days. The sequenced material came from memory CD4+ T cells from blood cultured with dendritic cells. The subset: CD45RO+ memory T cells. The source of these receptors is a human donor in good health.

The chain carries TRBV2 and TRBJ1-3; D is unclear. The CDR3 is made up of 12 amino acids. Germline V gives CDR1 SNHLY, CDR2 FYNNEI. The V end was cut by 2 bases, the J end by 4 bases, with 3 bases between. The CDR3 here is CASSELGNTIYF. DNA for the CDR3: TGTGCCAGCAGTGAACTCGGAAACACCATATATTTT.

This chain uses TRBV19 with TRBJ1-2, with 7 bases aligning to TRBD1. The trim removed 3 bases at V and 8 bases at J, leaving 6 bases unmatched. The CDR3 runs to 13 residues. Germline V CDR1 and CDR2: LNHDA, SQIVND (reference sequence). CDR3 in DNA: TGTGCCAGTAGTATCGACAGGGCAGGGGGCTACACCTTC. This translates into CASSIDRAGGYTF.

This clone was found once. The rearrangement uses TRBV7-9 and TRBJ2-5, with 8 bases identical to TRBD1. The CDR3 runs 13 residues. Germline CDR1 is SEHNR and CDR2 is FQNEAQ (reference sequence). Trimming took 10 bases from V and 2 from J; bases not matched to a gene: 6. CDR3 amino acids: CANSTGEQETQYF. In nucleotides, the CDR3 is TGTGCCAACTCGACAGGGGAACAAGAGACCCAGTACTTC. Using reference TRBV7-9 and TRBJ2-5 for the parts outside the CDR3, the full variable domain is DTGVSQNPRHKITKRGQNVTFRCDPISEHNRLYWYRQTLGQGPEFLTYFQNEAQLEKSRLLSDRFSAERPKGSFSTLEIQRTEQGDSAMYLCANSTGEQETQYFGPGTRLLVL.

This clone has more than one count but fewer than ten. V is TRBV28 and J is TRBJ2-5; 8 nucleotides align to TRBD2. Losses at the gene ends were 7 bases for V and 4 bases for J; bases not matched to a gene: 8. The V gene's germline CDR1 is MDHEN and CDR2 SYDVKM. The CDR3 is 14 residues long. The CDR3 DNA sequence: TGTGCCAGCACCACGGGAGGGGGGATAGAGACCCAGTACTTC. This encodes CASTTGGGIETQYF.

V and J are TRBV5-4 and TRBJ2-4; the D is unclear. The CDR3 is made up of 12 amino acids. In germline, CDR1 is SGHNT, CDR2 YYREEE (reference sequence). Trimming stripped 0 bases from V and 5 bases from J, with 3 bases between. CDR3 DNA: TGTGCCAGCAGCTTGGACCAAAACATTCAGTACTTC. Translation: CASSLDQNIQYF.

This clone was picked up a small number of times. The V and J genes are TRBV28 and TRBJ2-5; a weak D match, TRBD2 (6 bases). From germline, CDR1 is MDHEN and CDR2 SYDVKM. This CDR3 has 16 amino acids. The V gene lost 6 bases and the J gene lost 5 bases, with 22 bases spanning the gap. CDR3 coding DNA: TGTGCCAGCAGCTACACAAGGGGTCCGGGGAGGGAGACCCAGTACTTC. This translates into CASSYTRGPGRETQYF.

The CDR3 sequence: CASSSTGGVRRTEAFF. The CDR3 DNA is TGTGCCAGCAGCTCAACAGGTGGGGTTCGTCGCACTGAAGCTTTCTTT. The rearrangement links TRBV7-6 to TRBJ1-1; D is perhaps TRBD1 (5 bases). This CDR3 is 16 amino acids long. CDR1 is SGHVS and CDR2 is FNYEAQ in the germline V gene. The ends were cut back, 4 bases at V and 4 bases at J, with 19 bases in the middle.

This rearrangement joins TRBV6-5 to TRBJ1-1; D not resolved. The ends were cut back, 3 bases at V and 1 base at J, with 9 bases in the middle. Germline loops: CDR1 MNHEY, CDR2 SVGAGI. The CDR3 is made up of 14 amino acids. The CDR3 DNA reads TGTGCCAGCAGTTATTTACAAGGGAACACTGAAGCTTTCTTT. It translates to CASSYLQGNTEAFF.

This CDR3 reads CAWSSGARTSTDTQYF. The CDR3 DNA sequence: TGTGCCTGGAGTTCGGGGGCACGAACTAGCACAGATACGCAGTATTTT. The V and J genes are TRBV30 and TRBJ2-3, with D possibly being TRBD1 or TRBD2 (6 bases each). CDR1 and CDR2 from the germline V gene are GTSNPN and SVGIG (reference sequence). V was pared by 2 bases and J by 0 bases, with 15 bases between. This CDR3 region has 16 residues.

The chain is built from TRBV5-5 and TRBJ1-2, with 7 bases lining up with TRBD1. The CDR3 is made up of 12 amino acids. Germline CDR1 and CDR2: SGHKS and YYEKEE (reference sequence). After removal of 1 base from V and 8 bases from J, the junction contained 2 bases not matched to a gene. This CDR3 reads CASSLLGQGYTF. Written as DNA, the CDR3 is TGTGCCAGCAGCTTGCTGGGACAGGGCTACACCTTC.

The chain joins TRBV15 to TRBJ2-1, with D possibly matching TRBD2 (5 bases). This CDR3 spans 14 amino acids. V lost 5 bases and J 4 bases, leaving 12 bases between the germline ends. Germline loops: CDR1 LNHNV, CDR2 YYDKDF (reference sequence). The CDR3 spells CATSFLRVYNEQFF. The CDR3 nucleotides read TGTGCCACCAGCTTTTTGCGGGTTTACAATGAGCAGTTCTTC.

The rearrangement uses TRBV23-1 and TRBJ2-7; 8 nucleotides line up with TRBD1. TRBV23-1 falls under the ORF class, with uncertain function. CDR3 length: 14 residues. V dropped 2 bases and J dropped 5; count of bases not matched to a gene: 5. CDR3 protein: CASSQRTGTDEQYF. The CDR3 coding sequence is TGCGCCAGCAGTCAACGGACAGGGACCGACGAGCAGTACTTC.

The rearrangement links TRBV28 to TRBJ2-3; D might be TRBD1 or TRBD2, each matching 6 bases. CDR3 length equals 15 residues. V was cut by 1 base and J by 6 bases, with 14 bases left in between. CDR1 and CDR2 from the germline V gene are MDHEN and SYDVKM. The CDR3 here is CASSLFGGQSDTQYF. Here the CDR3 DNA reads TGTGCCAGCAGTTTATTCGGGGGCCAATCGGATACGCAGTATTTT.

With respect to this clone: This sample includes further DNA sequences coding for the same CDR3. CDR3 amino acids: CSAQIEETQYF. In DNA form, the CDR3 reads TGCAGTGCGCAGATCGAAGAGACCCAGTACTTC. This chain joins TRBV20-1 and TRBJ2-5; D gene ambiguous. Trimming took off 6 bases at V and 3 bases at J, with 8 bases between the two ends. CDR3 length: 11 residues. The germline V gene has CDR1 DFQATT and CDR2 SNEGSKA (reference sequence).